A selection of T cell receptor beta chains follows, all from one sample in a study of blood T cell repertoires in COVID-19. The repertoire was sequenced with immunoSEQ multiplex PCR; TCRdb's copy has only in-frame clones and lacks some. Of about 280,000 clones listed, 65% to 90% are singletons. Specimen: peripheral blood. The source of these receptors is a human donor in a cohort sampled during active COVID-19. CDR3s include the opening cysteine and the closing phenylalanine or tryptophan. A D gene is named only where the DNA matches it firmly. Clone sizes are given selectively: once, few, many, or a class where the clone is expanded.

clone_size cdr3_length d_call j_call v_call cdr3_nt cdr3_aa
NA 14 TRBD2 TRBJ2-1 TRBV14 TGTGCCAGCAGCCAGGCGGGAGGCCGCTTTGGGCAGTTCTTC CASSQAGGRFGQFF
NA 13 TRBD1 TRBJ1-2 TRBV19 TGTGCCAGTAGACAGGGACAGCTCTATGGCTACACCTTC CASRQGQLYGYTF
NA 13 NA TRBJ1-2 TRBV25-1 TGTGCCAGCAGTGGGGGGGGGTTATACGGCTACACCTTC CASSGGGLYGYTF
NA 13 NA TRBJ2-7 TRBV5-3 TGTGCCACGAACCAGCAGGCCTGTTACGAGCAGTACTTC CATNQQACYEQYF
NA 15 TRBD1 TRBJ2-7 TRBV7-6 TGTGCCAGCAGAAATCCCGGGACAGGGAACTACGAGCAGTACTTC CASRNPGTGNYEQYF
NA 19 TRBD2 TRBJ2-4 TRBV5-4 TGTGCCAGCAGCTCGACTGCTAGCGGGAGGGCACTAGCCAAAAACATTCAGTACTTC CASSSTASGRALAKNIQYF
NA 17 NA TRBJ2-1 TRBV21-1 TGTGCCAGCAGCCCCCGAAGCGGGAGCGATCGTAGGGATGAGCAGTTCTTC CASSPRSGSDRRDEQFF
NA 14 NA TRBJ2-3 TRBV4-3 TGCGCCAGCAGCGATGGAGGGAGCACAGATACGCAGTATTTT CASSDGGSTDTQYF
NA 12 TRBD1 TRBJ1-1 TRBV30 TGTGCCTCCTGGGGGACAGCGGCTCAAGCTTTCTTT CASWGTAAQAFF
NA 14 NA TRBJ1-2 TRBV9 TGTGCCAGTGCCCCCGCCCCGGGGAACTATGGCTACACCTTC CASAPAPGNYGYTF
few 13 NA TRBJ2-7 TRBV7-2 TGTGCCAGCAACACAGGGTCGTATGACGAGCAGTACTTC CASNTGSYDEQYF
NA 12 TRBD2 TRBJ2-7 TRBV5-6 TGTGCCAGCAGCTCCTACCAGCGGGAACCGTACTTC CASSSYQREPYF
NA 14 NA TRBJ1-6 TRBV25-1 TGTGCCAGCAGCGGGGGGGGGTGGAATTCACCCCTCCACTTT CASSGGGWNSPLHF
NA 14 NA TRBJ1-3 TRBV13 TGTGCCAGCAGCTATCGGACTGGAGGAAACACCATATATTTT CASSYRTGGNTIYF
NA 14 NA TRBJ1-5 TRBV6-1 TGTGCCACTACACAGTCAACCAGCAATCAGCCCCAGCATTTT CATTQSTSNQPQHF
NA 19 TRBD2 TRBJ2-1 TRBV27 TGTGCCAGCAGTGCCGCGGGACTAGCGGGATCCAACGCGGCCAATGAGCAGTTCTTC CASSAAGLAGSNAANEQFF
NA 11 NA TRBJ1-1 TRBV20-1 TGCAGTGCTACAGGGAACACTGAAGCTTTCTTT CSATGNTEAFF